Detailed here is one T cell receptor beta chain. The antigen remains unidentified. A 10-day culture period preceded the isolation of CD4+ T cells. Days 3 and 7 saw half the medium replaced with IL-2 medium. The table came from immunoSEQ multiplex PCR; TCRdb's copy has only in-frame clones and leaves some out. The sample includes tens of thousands of clones, 60% to 85% seen only once; the top ten take 3% to 3.5%. This sample is drawn from a study of vaccination effects on CD4 cells after COVID-19. In the study overall: Either the mRNA-1273 or the BNT162b2 vaccine was given to participants as two doses.

General study points: Cross-reactivity toward common cold coronaviruses was confined to only 1 of 255 vaccine-induced clones in healthy vaccinees.

This clonotype was obtained from a human donor who received a COVID-19 vaccine. The input for sequencing was CD4+ T cells from PBMCs cultured without peptide, taken before COVID-19 vaccination.

Here the CDR3 DNA reads TGTGCCAGCAGTTACCTGGACTCCGAGCAGTACGTC. Amino acid sequence: CASSYLDSEQYV. The chain combines TRBV6-5 with TRBJ2-7; D is possibly TRBD2 (5 bases). V was clipped by 2 bases and J by 6 bases, with 8 bases between them. This CDR3 has 12 amino acids. CDR1 is MNHEY and CDR2 is SVGAGI in the germline V gene.